This T cell receptor (beta chain) was identified during a study of T cell responses to AZD1222 COVID-19 vaccine. Unmatched junction bases numbered 10, after V lost 5 bases and J lost 4 bases. Germline loops: CDR1 SGHAT, CDR2 FQNNGV. The CDR3 is 16 residues long. Study-level points and caveats: Clonal diversity may have been underestimated in mostly white British donors. All repertoire sampling was performed exclusively after the peak T cell response. Only a handful of AZD1222 recipients were seropositive at baseline. Elevations in Spike-specific TCR breadth and depth followed administration of two AZD1222 doses.

Some clones are missing from TCRdb's copy, which holds only in-frame ones; the method was immunoSEQ multiplex PCR. The sample has roughly 96,000 clones; 90% are singletons. As for this clone: The antigen remains undetermined.

V usage is TRBV11-2 and J usage is TRBJ2-3; 9 bases align to TRBD1. This specimen consisted of peripheral blood, obtained on day 0 of AZD1222 vaccination. This receptor was obtained from an adult in good health. CDR3 region: CASSTRTGVRADTQYF. Written as DNA, the CDR3 is TGTGCCAGCAGCACTCGGACAGGGGTTCGCGCAGATACGCAGTATTTT.